This TCR beta chain was sequenced in a study of tumor-infiltrating lymphocytes in primary liver carcinoma. With respect to this clonotype: An end of the junction differs from the germline gene, which may be a read error.

Investigators took RNA and DNA out together from roughly 21-30 mg of unsorted bulk tissue. The authors made TCR beta cDNA from roughly 480 ng total RNA with a constant-region primer. Investigators got TCR beta libraries out of three nested multiplex PCR rounds, done with slightly modified ARM-PCR. Two initial PCR rounds of about 11 cycles each paired TRBV1-TRBV30 forward primers with a C-beta reverse primer. TCRdb itself ran the multiplex PCR reads through MiXCR, one entry per CDR3 protein. The repertoire consists of some 120,000 distinct CDR3 sequences, with roughly 69% occurring once and the leading ten covering approximately 10%. CDR3 length: 14 amino acids. In germline, CDR1 is SGHAT, CDR2 FQDESV (reference sequence).

Sequencing was performed on liver tumor tissue from sampling region 1. Subset denoted: tumor region T1, superior pole. The TCR originated in a woman aged 60-75 years with primary liver carcinoma and hepatitis B virus infection. The gene calls are TRBV11-1 and TRBJ1-1; possible D gene TRBD1, 6 bases. CDR3 in amino acids: CVSSLGRGQNGAFF. In DNA form, the CDR3 reads TGTGTCAGCAGCTTAGGACGAGGACAGAACGGAGCTTTCTTT.